These 25 T cell receptor beta chains were all obtained from the same sample, sequenced in a study of prognosis after radiotherapy for stage I lung cancer. Genomic DNA yielded TCR beta CDR3, amplified by two-round multiplex PCR. Individual primers that were specific to each TRBV and TRBJ gene served in first-round PCR. TCRdb ran MiXCR on the multiplex PCR reads and lists one entry per CDR3 protein. In the table there are around 63,000 distinct CDR3 sequences, 26% of which are singletons. Sequenced material: PBMCs, taken before or after stereotactic body radiation therapy (not recorded which). The receptors were gathered from a donor over 45 with non-small cell lung cancer.

This clonotype was seen repeatedly, ten times or more. The genes are TRBV10-3 and TRBJ1-2; unclear D gene. The CDR3 has 14 amino acids. Trimming took off 0 bases at V and 5 bases at J, with 10 bases between the two ends. Germline CDR1 is ENHRY and CDR2 is SYGVKD. The CDR3 sequence: CAISESMGSYGYTF. The CDR3 DNA reads as TGTGCCATCAGTGAGTCCATGGGGTCTTATGGCTACACCTTC.

This clonotype was seen ten or more times. The genes are TRBV11-2 and TRBJ1-6; D is unclear. V was cut by 0 bases and J by 10 bases, with 7 bases left in between. There are 13 residues in the CDR3. Per germline, CDR1 SGHAT and CDR2 FQNNGV. In DNA form, the CDR3 reads TGTGCCAGCAGCTTAGATCCGGAGTCACCCCTCCACTTT. Translating it yields CASSLDPESPLHF.

At least ten counts were recorded for this clonotype. V gene TRBV7-2 combines with J gene TRBJ2-3; D uncertain. Germline loops: CDR1 SGHTA, CDR2 FQGNSA. The ends were cut back, 1 base at V and 0 bases at J, with 11 bases in the middle. CDR3 size: 16 residues. The CDR3 reads CASSLVASSSTDTQYF. The CDR3 DNA reads as TGTGCCAGCAGCTTAGTAGCTTCCTCTAGCACAGATACGCAGTATTTT.

This clonotype occurred many times. This rearrangement joins TRBV6-5 to TRBJ2-7; 8 nucleotides agree with TRBD1. The CDR3 runs to 14 residues. V was clipped by 3 bases and J by 3 bases; unmatched bases: 4. Germline values: CDR1 MNHEY, CDR2 SVGAGI. Written as DNA, the CDR3 is TGTGCCAGCAGTTATCGGACAGGGAACTACGAGCAGTACTTC. It translates to CASSYRTGNYEQYF.

With respect to this clonotype: The likely explanation is a read error, given a far larger clone one base away. V and J are TRBV6-5 and TRBJ2-3; possible D gene TRBD2, 5 bases. Trimming took off 6 bases at V and 1 base at J, with 8 bases between the two ends. The CDR3 covers 13 residues. Germline V gene data show CDR1 as MNHEY and CDR2 as SVGAGI. This CDR3 reads CASSRGCTDTQYF. CDR3 sequence (DNA): TGTGCCAGCAGCCGGGGATGCACAGATACGCAGTATTTT.

A word on this clonotype: The germline gene is not matched at one end of the junction; a read error may be the cause. The genes are TRBV6-9 and TRBJ2-1; the match to TRBD1 covers 7 bases. In germline, CDR1 is MNHGY, CDR2 SVAAGI. The CDR3 sequence is 16 residues long. CDR3: CAGSYGDRVDPNEQFF. The DNA for the CDR3 is TGTGCCGGCAGTTACGGAGACAGGGTGGACCCCAATGAGCAGTTCTTC.

By sample fraction, this clonotype is medium-sized. The V gene is TRBV6-2 or TRBV6-3, the J gene TRBJ1-6; 9 positions match TRBD1. CDR3 length equals 16 residues. The junction had 5 bases not matched to a gene; V was cut back by 1 base and J by 7 bases. Germline V gene data show CDR1 as MNHEY and CDR2 as SVGEGT. CDR3 amino acids: CASSYWDRVQNSPLHF. In DNA, the CDR3 is TGTGCCAGCAGTTACTGGGACAGGGTGCAGAATTCACCCCTCCACTTT.

Many counts were recorded for this clonotype. CDR3 in DNA: TGTGCCAGCAGCCAAGAGGGCGGGGGGGCCAGAGATACGCAGTATTTT. This sequence encodes CASSQEGGGARDTQYF. V and J are TRBV4-2 and TRBJ2-3; TRBD2 agrees at 9 bases. V lost 0 bases to trimming and J lost 5 bases; unmatched junction nucleotides: 6. The germline CDR1 and CDR2 sequences are LGHNA and YNFKEQ. CDR3 length equals 16 residues.

In this sample, this clonotype turned up many times. The gene calls are TRBV28 and TRBJ1-2; TRBD1 might be the D (6 bases). The length of the CDR3 is 14 residues. V gave up 2 bases and J gave up 8 bases, with 15 bases separating them. Germline V gene sequence: CDR1 MDHEN, CDR2 SYDVKM. CDR3 loop: CASSLPRGAGGYTF. For the CDR3, the DNA is TGTGCCAGCAGTTTACCGCGGGGGGCGGGCGGCTACACCTTC.

This clonotype was recorded a few times. The rearrangement uses TRBV5-4 and TRBJ2-6; possible D gene TRBD2, 6 bases. This CDR3 contains 16 residues. Trimming stripped 4 bases from V and 2 bases from J, with 13 bases between. Looked up from germline, CDR1 is SGHNT and CDR2 is YYREEE (reference sequence). CDR3 in DNA: TGTGCCAGCAGCGGGGGGTCCGACGCTGGGGCCAACGTCCTGACTTTC. It yields the protein CASSGGSDAGANVLTF. The entire variable domain, with the rest obtained from reference TRBV5-4 and TRBJ2-6, is as follows: ETGVTQSPTHLIKTRGQQVTLRCSSQSGHNTVSWYQQALGQGPQFIFQYYREEENGRGNFPPRFSGLQFPNYSSELNVNALELDDSALYLCASSGGSDAGANVLTFGAGSRLTVL.

The table lists this clonotype with many counts. The gene calls are TRBV4-3 and TRBJ1-2; D unresolved. Germline values: CDR1 LGHNA, CDR2 YSLEER. Trimming removed 0 bases at V and 7 bases at J, with 18 bases between. The CDR3 has 16 amino acids. The DNA for the CDR3 is TGCGCCAGCAGCCAAGATCTTAAAAGGGTTGTAGGTGGCTACACCTTC. Its translation is CASSQDLKRVVGGYTF.

This clonotype was seen at least ten times. This chain connects TRBV5-1 to TRBJ1-2; D possibly corresponds to TRBD1 (6 bases). This CDR3 has 15 residues. Per germline, CDR1 SGHRS and CDR2 YFSETQ. V was shortened by 4 bases and J by 0 bases, with 13 bases between the two germline ends. CDR3 residues: CASSLGDTTNYGYTF. The CDR3 coding sequence is TGCGCCAGCAGCCTAGGGGACACAACTAACTATGGCTACACCTTC.

This clonotype appeared many times. V gene TRBV6-1 combines with J gene TRBJ1-1, with D perhaps matching TRBD1 (5 bases). This CDR3 has 13 amino acids. In germline, CDR1 is MNHNS, CDR2 SASEGT. V lost 6 bases and J lost 1, with 9 bases in between. The CDR3 bases are TGTGCCAGCAGCTTGGACAAGAACACTGAAGCTTTCTTT. Translation gives CASSLDKNTEAFF.

This clonotype came up many times. The CDR3 nucleotides are TGTGCCAGCAGTTTATCTGGCAGTCTTAGAAACACCATATATTTT. It specifies CASSLSGSLRNTIYF. This chain joins TRBV28 and TRBJ1-3; D uncertain. The germline gives CDR1 MDHEN, CDR2 SYDVKM. The CDR3 runs to 15 residues. V lost 1 base, J lost 5 bases, and 12 bases lay in between.

Ten or more counts support this clonotype. The chain uses TRBV18 and TRBJ2-1; TRBD2 matches at 10 bases. Germline V gene sequence: CDR1 KGHSH, CDR2 LQKENI. The CDR3 has 15 amino acids. V shed 4 bases, J shed 2 bases, and the junction held 2 bases outside the gene matches. Written as DNA, the CDR3 is TGTGCCAGCTCACATACTAGCGGGGCCTACAATGAGCAGTTCTTC. Residues: CASSHTSGAYNEQFF.

Comments on this clonotype: This likely stems from a read error, as it lies one base from a far larger clone. The V gene is TRBV6-4, the J gene TRBJ2-1; 10 nucleotides align to TRBD2. The CDR3 spans 14 residues. Looked up from germline, CDR1 is MRHNA and CDR2 is SNTAGT. CDR3 amino acids: CASGRTSGYNDQFF. CDR3 nucleotide sequence: TGTGCCAGCGGACGGACTAGCGGCTACAATGATCAGTTCTTC.

This clonotype was detected many times. V gene TRBV5-6 combines with J gene TRBJ1-4; TRBD1 is a possible D gene (5 bases). This CDR3 spans 15 amino acids. CDR1 and CDR2 from the germline V gene are SGHDT and YYEEEE. V was clipped by 1 base and J by 2 bases, with 9 bases between them. In nucleotides, the CDR3 is TGTGCCAGCAGCTTGCTGGGGGAGACTAATGAAAAACTGTTTTTT. Translating gives CASSLLGETNEKLFF.

This clonotype was seen repeatedly, ten times or more. The chain uses TRBV15 and TRBJ1-5, with D tentatively TRBD1 (6 bases). Trimming stripped 1 base from V and 2 bases from J, with 15 bases between. The CDR3 loop spans 17 amino acids. CDR1 is LNHNV and CDR2 is YYDKDF in the germline V gene (reference sequence). CDR3 coding DNA: TGTGCCACCAGCAGAGGCTCGACGGGGGCCGGCAATCAGCCCCAGCATTTT. Protein sequence: CATSRGSTGAGNQPQHF.

This clonotype was recorded at least ten times. This chain links TRBV4-2 with TRBJ2-1, with D perhaps matching TRBD1 (6 bases). V shed 0 bases and J shed 7 bases, with 13 bases lying between them. The germline V gene has CDR1 LGHNA and CDR2 YNFKEQ. CDR3 length equals 15 residues. The CDR3 region is CASSQDPGVSNEQFF. CDR3 coding DNA: TGTGCCAGCAGCCAAGACCCAGGGGTATCGAATGAGCAGTTCTTC.

This clonotype appeared many times. The chain uses TRBV6-1 and TRBJ2-1; TRBD2 matches 13 bases. After removal of 6 bases from V and 0 bases from J, the junction contained 14 bases not matched to a gene. Germline V gene lookup returns CDR1 MNHNS and CDR2 SASEGT. This CDR3 comprises 20 residues. The CDR3 sequence: CASSKFPGTSGESSYNEQFF. CDR3 coding DNA: TGTGCCAGCAGCAAATTCCCCGGGACTAGCGGGGAAAGCTCCTACAATGAGCAGTTCTTC.

This clonotype was recorded at least ten times. The J gene is TRBJ2-5, the V gene TRBV12-3 or TRBV12-4; TRBD1 matches at 9 bases. J was trimmed by 5 bases and V by 3 bases; bases with no gene match: 16. The CDR3 has 18 residues. CDR3 DNA sequence: TGTGCCAGCAGTTTCTCGATCGGACAGGGGAATTTCAGGGAGACCCAGTACTTC. Translating gives CASSFSIGQGNFRETQYF.

This clonotype was counted at least ten times. The gene calls are TRBV5-6 and TRBJ1-6, with TRBD1 matching 7 bases. Trimming cost V 4 bases and J 8 bases; bases outside gene matches: 6. Germline V gives CDR1 SGHDT, CDR2 YYEEEE. This CDR3 has 14 amino acids. CDR3 in DNA: TGTGCCAGCAGCCGGGGACAGCTGTATTCACCCCTCCACTTT. Its protein product is CASSRGQLYSPLHF.

Many counts were recorded for this clonotype. The chain uses TRBV19 and TRBJ1-6; no definite D call. CDR1 LNHDA and CDR2 SQIVND come from the germline V gene (reference sequence). There are 15 residues in the CDR3. Trimming removed 4 bases from V and 0 bases from J, with 7 bases in between. CDR3 DNA sequence: TGTGCCAGTAGTACCACATACTCCTATAATTCACCCCTCCACTTT. This gives the protein CASSTTYSYNSPLHF.

The V and J genes are TRBV6-2 or TRBV6-3 and TRBJ1-1; D perhaps matches TRBD1 (6 bases). Trimming took 6 bases from V and 1 from J, leaving 18 bases between them. From germline, CDR1 is MNHEY and CDR2 SVGEGT. This CDR3 spans 16 amino acids. Here the CDR3 DNA reads TGTGCCAGCAGCTACGCTGGACAGTTTACGAACACTGAAGCTTTCTTT. Protein product: CASSYAGQFTNTEAFF.

As concerns this clonotype: This sequence may be a read error, since a much larger clone differs from it by one base. The chain employs TRBV3-1 and TRBJ1-1; perhaps TRBD1 as D (5 bases). V gave up 1 base and J gave up 6 bases, with 9 bases separating them. The CDR3 contains 13 residues. Germline V gives CDR1 LGHDT, CDR2 YNNKEL (reference sequence). The CDR3 region has the DNA TGTGCCAGCAGCCAAGCCAGGGCGCCTGAAGCTTTCTTT. It encodes CASSQARAPEAFF. Combining the CDR3 with reference TRBV3-1 and TRBJ1-1 gives the whole variable domain DTAVSQTPKYLVTQMGNDKSIKCEQNLGHDTMYWYKQDSKKFLKIMFSYNNKELIINETVPNRFSPKSPDKAHLNLHINSLELGDSAVYFCASSQARAPEAFFGQGTRLTVV.